The 10 T cell receptor beta chains reported below all come from one sample, sequenced in a study of regulatory T cells in long-lasting Graves disease (dated by TCRdb to the early 2020s). This specimen's time point label, interpreted: newly diagnosed GD, antithyroid drugs for less than 3 months. RNA was extracted from PBMCs in TRIzol for both TCR sequencing and RNA sequencing. Libraries were made using multiplex PCR. The sequencer listed for this sample is Illumina HiSeq 4000. TCR beta libraries were built with iRepertoire HTBI primers and Arm-PCR amplification of CDR3 regions. In-frame beta chains were kept once TCRdb had trimmed the public reads at Q25 with fastp and called clones with MiXCR. Rows matching on CDR3 protein sequence are summarized as one entry with the most common DNA and genes. A total of 350,000 to 450,000 distinct CDR3 sequences appear in this sample, around 17% of them only once. The ten largest clones take up roughly 30% of the sample.

The same specimen was also included in a second study, on T cells in Graves' hyperthyroidism and ophthalmopathy.

Source: peripheral blood mononuclear cells (PBMCs), taken at new diagnosis, from a patient treated with antithyroid drugs. These receptors were taken from a man aged 40-49 years with Graves disease. Donor details come from another sample of the same person, matched by shared clones.

This clonotype was seen just once. A far larger clone is one nucleotide away, so this likely arose from a read error. The chain links TRBV28 to TRBJ2-7, with D perhaps matching TRBD2 (5 bases). CDR3 size: 15 residues. The V gene lost 4 bases and the J gene lost 7 bases, with 20 bases spanning the gap. Germline V lookup: CDR1 MDHEN, CDR2 SYDVKM. In DNA form, the CDR3 reads TGTGCCAGCAGTTCCAGGACTGATTTTTACAATGAGCAGTACTTC. Translated, it gives CASSSRTDFYNEQYF.

There are many counts of this clonotype. The chain joins TRBV15 to TRBJ2-1, with D possibly TRBD2 on 7 matching bases. Looked up from germline, CDR1 is LNHNV and CDR2 is YYDKDF (reference sequence). The V gene lost 8 bases and the J gene lost 7 bases, with 30 bases spanning the gap. This CDR3 is 18 amino acids long. CDR3 in amino acids: CATRPRGLKGGYLNEQFF. The DNA of the CDR3 is TGTGCCACCCGCCCACGGGGGTTGAAGGGGGGGTACCTTAATGAGCAGTTCTTC.

This clonotype was recorded many times. The chain links TRBV18 to TRBJ2-2; D is uncertain. CDR1 KGHSH and CDR2 LQKENI come from the germline V gene. The CDR3 spans 16 residues. Between the trimmed V and J ends, which lost 1 base and 2 bases, there was a span of 11 bases. CDR3 DNA: TGTGCCAGCTCACCACTCGACACCCGAAACACCGGGGAGCTGTTTTTT. It codes for CASSPLDTRNTGELFF.

This clonotype was seen many times. The rearrangement joins TRBV12-3 or TRBV12-4 to TRBJ2-1, with D perhaps assigned TRBD1 or TRBD2 (5 bases each). The length of the CDR3 is 16 residues. Trimming removed 5 bases from V and 1 base from J, with 15 bases in between. For the CDR3, the DNA is TGTGCCAGCAGTCCTCACTACAGGACTTCCTACAATGAGCAGTTCTTC. Amino acid sequence: CASSPHYRTSYNEQFF.

This clonotype was seen a few times. The DNA of the CDR3 is TGCAGTGCTAGGTTACCGGGACAGAGGTACGAGCAGTACTTC. Residues: CSARLPGQRYEQYF. The chain joins TRBV20-1 to TRBJ2-7; 7 bases fit TRBD1. This CDR3 has 14 residues. Germline V gene sequence: CDR1 DFQATT, CDR2 SNEGSKA (reference sequence). Trimming cost V 3 bases and J 4 bases; bases outside gene matches: 9.

This clonotype was counted at least ten times. This chain links TRBV5-8 with TRBJ1-1, with unresolved D. V was clipped by 5 bases and J by 10 bases, with 21 bases between them. CDR3 size: 14 residues. Per germline, CDR1 SGHTS and CDR2 YDEGEE. The DNA for the CDR3 is TGTGCCAGCAGTCAAGGACCGGATCATTTTGGAGCTTTCTTT. This encodes CASSQGPDHFGAFF.

This clonotype was seen a handful of times. A much larger clone lies a single base off, so this may be a read error. The chain joins TRBV18 to TRBJ2-7; 10 bases agree with TRBD2. The CDR3 is 15 residues long. Germline V CDR1 and CDR2: KGHSH, LQKENI. The CDR3 protein is CANSPPGLADYEQYF. The CDR3 DNA reads TGTGCCAACTCACCGCCCGGACTAGCGGACTACGAGCAGTACTTC.

This clonotype was found many times. The chain employs TRBV12-3 or TRBV12-4 and TRBJ2-1; D might be TRBD2 (6 bases). The CDR3 runs to 16 residues. V shed 1 base and J shed 3 bases, with 13 bases lying between them. CDR3 nucleotide sequence: TGTGCCAGCAGTTTAGAATATAGCGGAGACTACAATGAGCAGTTCTTC. Translating gives CASSLEYSGDYNEQFF.

This clonotype was seen ten or more times. This sequence joins TRBV2 and TRBJ1-4, with unresolved D. Germline V gives CDR1 SNHLY, CDR2 FYNNEI. The ends were cut back, 6 bases at V and 4 bases at J, with 6 bases in the middle. The length of the CDR3 is 12 residues. The CDR3 nucleotides read TGTGCCAGCAGGCCATATAATGAAAAACTGTTTTTT. It translates to CASRPYNEKLFF.

This clonotype occurred many times. The V call is TRBV20-1, the J call TRBJ2-3; D may correspond to TRBD1 or TRBD2 (5 bases each). Germline V CDR1 and CDR2: DFQATT, SNEGSKA (reference sequence). The CDR3 is 15 amino acids. With 8 bases removed from V and 1 base from J, the gap between germline ends came to 19 bases. DNA of the CDR3: TGCAGTACCAACCGCAGGGCGGAGGGCACAGATACGCAGTATTTT. This sequence encodes CSTNRRAEGTDTQYF.